Given below is one T cell receptor (beta chain) in context. Its cognate antigen is unknown. Naive CD8 cells, CD45RO-negative and positively selected for CCR7, excluded terminally differentiated effector memory CD45RA+ cells. Recent vaccinations or acute infections were absent in the healthy HIV-negative adult donors. The data stem from a study of shared clonotypes between healthy human individuals. Findings of the study overall: Rarefaction showed sorted-subset sequencing was incomplete despite large depth. Relative to their counterparts shared across all four donors, non-shared clonotypes exhibited diminished generation probabilities.

CDR1 and CDR2 from the germline V gene are SGHDN and FVKESK. The V and J ends lost 1 base and 4 bases respectively, with 14 bases between them. The CDR3 sequence is 17 residues long. Several immunoSEQ 96-well plates shared each subset's DNA, each plate a replicate. Sequenced by immunoSEQ multiplex PCR; TCRdb stores in-frame clones only, minus some. Counted here are about 2.1 million clones, 85% to 95% occurring once; the ten biggest clones make up approximately 1.7%. This chain links TRBV14 with TRBJ2-6, with D perhaps being TRBD1 or TRBD2 (5 bases each). The material sequenced was naive CD8+ T cells from PBMCs. This clonotype was sampled from a man younger than 35 in good health. Some clones in this sample may be carry-over from other donors' samples. Here the CDR3 DNA reads TGTGCCAGCAGCCAAGCGGGGCGGATTTCCGGGGCCAACGTCCTGACTTTC. Translation: CASSQAGRISGANVLTF.